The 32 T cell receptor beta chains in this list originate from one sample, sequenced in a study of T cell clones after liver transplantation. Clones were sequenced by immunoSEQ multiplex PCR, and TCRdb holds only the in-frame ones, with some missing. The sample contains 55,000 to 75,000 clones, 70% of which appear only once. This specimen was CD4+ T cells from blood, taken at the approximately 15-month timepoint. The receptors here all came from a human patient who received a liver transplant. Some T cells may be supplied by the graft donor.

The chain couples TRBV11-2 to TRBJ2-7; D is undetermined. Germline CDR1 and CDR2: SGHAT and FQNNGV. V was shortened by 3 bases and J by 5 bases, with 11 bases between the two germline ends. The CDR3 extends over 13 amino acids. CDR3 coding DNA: TGTGCCAGCAGCTTCTCCGTGTGGGACGAGCAGTACGTC. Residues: CASSFSVWDEQYV.

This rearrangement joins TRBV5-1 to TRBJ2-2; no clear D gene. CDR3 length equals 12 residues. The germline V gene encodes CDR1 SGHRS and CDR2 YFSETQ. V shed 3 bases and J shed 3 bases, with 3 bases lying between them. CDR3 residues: CASSSYTGELFF. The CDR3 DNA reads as TGCGCCAGCAGCTCATACACCGGGGAGCTGTTTTTT.

CDR3: CASSRGRGNNEQFF. CDR3 in DNA: TGTGCCAGCAGTAGGGGGCGGGGAAACAATGAGCAGTTCTTC. The genes are TRBV6-1 and TRBJ2-1; a weak D match, TRBD1 (7 bases). The CDR3 has 14 residues. V shed 5 bases and J shed 5 bases, with 13 bases lying between them. CDR1 MNHNS and CDR2 SASEGT come from the germline V gene.

The chain's CDR3 is CAIGRGGGTDTQYF. In DNA form, the CDR3 reads TGTGCCATCGGCCGGGGGGGCGGCACAGATACGCAGTATTTT. This chain uses TRBV19 with TRBJ2-3; the match to TRBD2 covers 8 bases. This CDR3 has 14 residues. Germline trimming cut 10 bases from V and 1 base from J; bases unmatched to any gene: 7. Germline lookup yields CDR1 LNHDA and CDR2 SQIVND (reference sequence).

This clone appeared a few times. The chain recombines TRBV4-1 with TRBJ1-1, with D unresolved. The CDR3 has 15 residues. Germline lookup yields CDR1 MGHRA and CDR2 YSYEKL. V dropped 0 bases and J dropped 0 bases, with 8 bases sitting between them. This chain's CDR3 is CASSQEASMNTEAFF. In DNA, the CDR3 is TGCGCCAGCAGCCAAGAGGCCAGCATGAACACTGAAGCTTTCTTT.

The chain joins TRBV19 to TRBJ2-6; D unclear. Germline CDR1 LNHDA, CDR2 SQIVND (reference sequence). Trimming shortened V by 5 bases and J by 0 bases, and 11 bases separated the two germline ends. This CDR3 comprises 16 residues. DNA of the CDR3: TGTGCCAGTAGTTCGCAGACCTTCTCTGGGGCCAACGTCCTGACTTTC. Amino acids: CASSSQTFSGANVLTF.

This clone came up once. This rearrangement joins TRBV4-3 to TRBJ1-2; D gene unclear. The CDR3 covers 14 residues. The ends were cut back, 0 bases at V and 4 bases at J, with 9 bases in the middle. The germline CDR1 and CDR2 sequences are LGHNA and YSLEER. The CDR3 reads CASSQEGLGYGYTF. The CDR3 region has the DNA TGCGCCAGCAGCCAAGAAGGGCTCGGCTATGGCTACACCTTC.

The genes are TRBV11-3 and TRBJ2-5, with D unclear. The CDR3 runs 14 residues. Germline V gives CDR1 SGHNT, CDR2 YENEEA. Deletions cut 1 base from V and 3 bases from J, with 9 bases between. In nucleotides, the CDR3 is TGTGCCAGCAGCTTAGCCGCGAGCAAAGAGACCCAGTACTTC. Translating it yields CASSLAASKETQYF.

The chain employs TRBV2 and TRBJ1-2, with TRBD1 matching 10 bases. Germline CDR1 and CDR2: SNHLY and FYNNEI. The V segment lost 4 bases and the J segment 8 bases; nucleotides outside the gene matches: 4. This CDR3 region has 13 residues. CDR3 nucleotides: TGTGCCAGCAGTGTTGGACAGGGGGAAGGCTACACCTTC. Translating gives CASSVGQGEGYTF.

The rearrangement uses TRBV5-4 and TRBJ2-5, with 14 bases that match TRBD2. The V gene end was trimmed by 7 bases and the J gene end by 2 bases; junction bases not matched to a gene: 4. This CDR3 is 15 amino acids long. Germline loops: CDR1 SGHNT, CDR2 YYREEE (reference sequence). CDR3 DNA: TGTGCCAGCCACGGGACTAGCGGGGGTCAAGAGACCCAGTACTTC. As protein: CASHGTSGGQETQYF. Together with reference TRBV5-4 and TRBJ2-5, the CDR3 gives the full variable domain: ETGVTQSPTHLIKTRGQQVTLRCSSQSGHNTVSWYQQALGQGPQFIFQYYREEENGRGNFPPRFSGLQFPNYSSELNVNALELDDSALYLCASHGTSGGQETQYFGPGTRLLVL.

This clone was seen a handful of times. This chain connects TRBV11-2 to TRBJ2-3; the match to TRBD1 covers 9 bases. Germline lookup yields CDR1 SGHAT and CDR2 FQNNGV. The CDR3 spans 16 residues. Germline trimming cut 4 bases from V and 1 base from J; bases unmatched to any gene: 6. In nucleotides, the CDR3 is TGTGCCAGCAGCTCCCACAGGGGGCTGGGCACAGATACGCAGTATTTT. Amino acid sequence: CASSSHRGLGTDTQYF.

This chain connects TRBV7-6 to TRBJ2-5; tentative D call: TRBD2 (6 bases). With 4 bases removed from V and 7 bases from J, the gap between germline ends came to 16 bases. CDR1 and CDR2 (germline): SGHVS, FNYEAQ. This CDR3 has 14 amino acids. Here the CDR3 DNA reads TGTGCCAGCAGCTCGGACTCGGGGGTGCGGACCCAGTACTTC. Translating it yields CASSSDSGVRTQYF.

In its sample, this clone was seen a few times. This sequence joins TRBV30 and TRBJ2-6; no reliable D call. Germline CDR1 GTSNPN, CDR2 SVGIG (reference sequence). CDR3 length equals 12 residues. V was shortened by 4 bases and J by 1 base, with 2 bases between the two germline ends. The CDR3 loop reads CAWISGANVLTF. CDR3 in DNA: TGTGCCTGGATATCTGGGGCCAACGTCCTGACTTTC.

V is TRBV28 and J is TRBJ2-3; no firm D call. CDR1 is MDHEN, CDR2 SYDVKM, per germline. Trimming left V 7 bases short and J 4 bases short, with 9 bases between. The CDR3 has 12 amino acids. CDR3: CASTTAADTQYF. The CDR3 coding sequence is TGTGCCAGCACTACCGCGGCAGATACGCAGTATTTT.

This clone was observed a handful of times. DNA of the CDR3: TGTGCCAGCAGCTTGGGCAGGTATGAAGCTTTCTTT. Its protein is CASSLGRYEAFF. The chain employs TRBV5-6 and TRBJ1-1; D remains ambiguous. The V end was cut by 0 bases, the J end by 7 bases, with 7 bases between. The CDR3 is 12 amino acids. Germline assignment: CDR1 SGHDT and CDR2 YYEEEE.

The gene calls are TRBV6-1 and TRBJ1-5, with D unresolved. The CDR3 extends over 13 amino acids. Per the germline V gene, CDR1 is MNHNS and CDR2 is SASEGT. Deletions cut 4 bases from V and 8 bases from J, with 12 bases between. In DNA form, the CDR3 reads TGTGCCAGCAGTGCGACCGACGTAGAGCCCCAGCATTTT. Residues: CASSATDVEPQHF.

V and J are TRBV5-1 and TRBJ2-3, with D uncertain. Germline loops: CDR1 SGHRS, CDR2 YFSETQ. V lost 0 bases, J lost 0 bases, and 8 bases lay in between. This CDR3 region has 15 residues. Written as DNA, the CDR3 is TGCGCCAGCAGCTTGGCCGGATGGAGCACAGATACGCAGTATTTT. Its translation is CASSLAGWSTDTQYF.

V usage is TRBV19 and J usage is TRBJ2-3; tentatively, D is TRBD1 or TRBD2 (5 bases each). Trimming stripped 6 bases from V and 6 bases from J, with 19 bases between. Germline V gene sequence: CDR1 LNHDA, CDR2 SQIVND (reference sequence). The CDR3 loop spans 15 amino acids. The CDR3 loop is CASRPKGSRWDTQYF. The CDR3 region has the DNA TGTGCCAGTAGACCAAAGGGGAGTCGATGGGATACGCAGTATTTT.

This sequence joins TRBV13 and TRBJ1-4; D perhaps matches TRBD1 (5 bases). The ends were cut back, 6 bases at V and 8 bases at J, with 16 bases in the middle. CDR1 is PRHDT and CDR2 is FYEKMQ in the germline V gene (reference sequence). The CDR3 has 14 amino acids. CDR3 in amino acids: CASSSWGEGEKLFF. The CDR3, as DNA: TGTGCCAGCAGTTCCTGGGGGGAGGGCGAAAAACTGTTTTTT.

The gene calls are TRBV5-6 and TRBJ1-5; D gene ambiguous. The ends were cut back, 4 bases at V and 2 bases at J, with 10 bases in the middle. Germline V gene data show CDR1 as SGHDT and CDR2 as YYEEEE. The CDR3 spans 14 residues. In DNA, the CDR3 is TGTGCCAGCAGCCTGACTATGGGCAATCAGCCCCAGCATTTT. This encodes CASSLTMGNQPQHF.

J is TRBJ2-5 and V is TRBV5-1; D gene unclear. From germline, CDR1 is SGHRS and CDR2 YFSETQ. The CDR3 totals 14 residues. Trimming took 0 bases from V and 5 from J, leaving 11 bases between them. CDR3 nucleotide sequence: TGCGCCAGCAGCTTGGGCACGAGTGGGGAGACCCAGTACTTC. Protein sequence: CASSLGTSGETQYF.

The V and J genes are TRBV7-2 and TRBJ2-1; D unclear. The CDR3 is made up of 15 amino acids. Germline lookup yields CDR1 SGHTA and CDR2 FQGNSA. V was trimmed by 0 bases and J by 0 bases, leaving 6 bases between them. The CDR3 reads CASSLAWGSYNEQFF. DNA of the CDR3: TGTGCCAGCAGCTTAGCGTGGGGCTCCTACAATGAGCAGTTCTTC.

The CDR3 sequence is CASSFSGGTGDSEAFF. As DNA, the CDR3 is TGTGCCAGCAGTTTCTCGGGCGGGACAGGGGACTCTGAAGCTTTCTTT. This chain joins TRBV7-2 and TRBJ1-1; 10 bases agree with TRBD1. Germline V gene sequence: CDR1 SGHTA, CDR2 FQGNSA. The CDR3 totals 16 residues. Trimming took 6 bases from V and 6 from J; bases not matched to a gene: 13.

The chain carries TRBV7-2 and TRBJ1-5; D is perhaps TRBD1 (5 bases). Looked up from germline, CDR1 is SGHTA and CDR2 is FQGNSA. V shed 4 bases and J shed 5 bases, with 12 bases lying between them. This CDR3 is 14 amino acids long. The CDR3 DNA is TGTGCCAGCAGCTCGAGGTGGGGGGATCAGCCCCAGCATTTT. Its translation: CASSSRWGDQPQHF.

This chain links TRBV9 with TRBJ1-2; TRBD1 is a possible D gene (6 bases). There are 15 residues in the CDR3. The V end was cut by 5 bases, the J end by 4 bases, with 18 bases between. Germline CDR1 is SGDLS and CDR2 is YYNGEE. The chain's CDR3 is CASSPSTGNPYGYTF. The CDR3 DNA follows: TGTGCCAGCAGTCCTTCAACAGGGAACCCCTATGGCTACACCTTC.

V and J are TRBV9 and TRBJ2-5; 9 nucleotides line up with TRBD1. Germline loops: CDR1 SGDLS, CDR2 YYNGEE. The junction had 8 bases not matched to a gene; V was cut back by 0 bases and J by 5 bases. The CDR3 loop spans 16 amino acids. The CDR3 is CASSVDATGGRETQYF. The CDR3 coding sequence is TGTGCCAGCAGCGTAGACGCCACAGGGGGCAGGGAGACCCAGTACTTC.

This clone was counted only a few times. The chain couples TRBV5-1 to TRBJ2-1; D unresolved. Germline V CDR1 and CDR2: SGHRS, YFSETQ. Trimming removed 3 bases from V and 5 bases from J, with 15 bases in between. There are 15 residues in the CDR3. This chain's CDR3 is CASSSSVFPNNEQFF. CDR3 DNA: TGCGCCAGCAGCTCCTCAGTTTTTCCAAACAATGAGCAGTTCTTC.

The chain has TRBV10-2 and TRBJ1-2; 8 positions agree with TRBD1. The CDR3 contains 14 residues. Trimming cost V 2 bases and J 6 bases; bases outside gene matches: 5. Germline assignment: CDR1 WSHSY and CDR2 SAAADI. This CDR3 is CASSEIDRGNGYTF. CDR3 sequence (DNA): TGCGCCAGCAGTGAGATCGACAGGGGAAATGGCTACACCTTC.

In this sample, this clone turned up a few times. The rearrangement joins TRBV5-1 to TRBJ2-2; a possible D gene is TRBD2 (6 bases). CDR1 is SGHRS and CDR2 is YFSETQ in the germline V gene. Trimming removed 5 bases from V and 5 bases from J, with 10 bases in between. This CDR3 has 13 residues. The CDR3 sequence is CASRMGGTGELFF. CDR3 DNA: TGCGCCAGCAGAATGGGGGGAACCGGGGAGCTGTTTTTT.

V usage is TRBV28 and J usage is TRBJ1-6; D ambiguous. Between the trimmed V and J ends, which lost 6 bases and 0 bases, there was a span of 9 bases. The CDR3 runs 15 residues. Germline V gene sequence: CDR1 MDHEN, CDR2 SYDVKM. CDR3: CASSRSSSYNSPLHF. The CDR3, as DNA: TGTGCCAGCAGCCGGAGTAGCTCCTATAATTCACCCCTCCACTTT.

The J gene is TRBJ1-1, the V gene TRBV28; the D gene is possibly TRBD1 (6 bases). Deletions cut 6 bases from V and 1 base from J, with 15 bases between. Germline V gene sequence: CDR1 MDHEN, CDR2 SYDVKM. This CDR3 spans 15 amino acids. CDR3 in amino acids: CASSHRGGQNTEAFF. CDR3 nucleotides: TGTGCCAGCAGCCACCGCGGGGGGCAGAACACTGAAGCTTTCTTT. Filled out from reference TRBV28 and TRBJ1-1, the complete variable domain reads DVKVTQSSRYLVKRTGEKVFLECVQDMDHENMFWYRQDPGLGLRLIYFSYDVKMKEKGDIPEGYSVSREKKERFSLILESASTNQTSMYLCASSHRGGQNTEAFFGQGTRLTVV.

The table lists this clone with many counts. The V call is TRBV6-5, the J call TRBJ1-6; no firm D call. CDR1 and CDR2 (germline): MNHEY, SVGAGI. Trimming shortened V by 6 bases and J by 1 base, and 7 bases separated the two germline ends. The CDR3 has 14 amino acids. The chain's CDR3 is CASRKSSYNSPLHF. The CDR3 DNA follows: TGTGCCAGCAGGAAGTCATCCTATAATTCACCCCTCCACTTT.